The 9 T cell receptor beta chains in this list originate from one sample, sequenced in a study of blood T cell repertoires in COVID-19. Sequencing was performed with immunoSEQ multiplex PCR; in TCRdb, only in-frame clones are kept and a portion is missing. The top ten clones hold 25% to 30% of a sample with tens of thousands of clones, roughly four fifths of them seen once. The sequenced sample consisted of peripheral blood. The origin of the receptors is a woman in her 70s with acute or convalescent COVID-19.

This chain connects TRBV6-5 to TRBJ1-3; D might be TRBD1 (5 bases). Germline V gene data show CDR1 as MNHEY and CDR2 as SVGAGI. V was shortened by 2 bases and J by 4 bases, with 9 bases between the two germline ends. There are 14 residues in the CDR3. In nucleotides, the CDR3 is TGTGCCAGCAGTTACGGCCAGGGCGGAAACACCATATATTTT. The encoded protein is CASSYGQGGNTIYF.

This clone was counted a single time. The rearrangement links TRBV7-9 to TRBJ2-6; D uncertain. The V and J ends lost 4 bases and 4 bases respectively, with 11 bases between them. This CDR3 contains 15 residues. Looked up from germline, CDR1 is SEHNR and CDR2 is FQNEAQ (reference sequence). The CDR3 sequence: CASSSVESGANVLTF. The CDR3 bases are TGTGCCAGCAGCTCCGTAGAATCCGGGGCCAACGTCCTGACTTTC.

The chain is built from TRBV5-6 and TRBJ1-1, with a possible D match to TRBD1 (5 bases). Trimming cost V 5 bases and J 4 bases, with 9 bases left between them. The CDR3 contains 12 residues. CDR1 and CDR2 from the germline V gene are SGHDT and YYEEEE. CDR3 sequence reads: CASRTGVTEAFF. The CDR3 bases are TGTGCCAGCAGGACGGGGGTCACTGAAGCTTTCTTT.

V usage is TRBV5-1 and J usage is TRBJ2-5; 9 bases map to TRBD2. This CDR3 is built from 15 residues. Germline CDR1 is SGHRS and CDR2 is YFSETQ. After removal of 1 base from V and 5 bases from J, the junction contained 6 bases not matched to a gene. The CDR3 here is CASSLRVAGVETQYF. In nucleotides, the CDR3 is TGCGCCAGCAGCTTGAGGGTAGCGGGAGTGGAGACCCAGTACTTC.

The chain couples TRBV5-1 to TRBJ1-6; D gene unclear. Germline V gene sequence: CDR1 SGHRS, CDR2 YFSETQ. The CDR3 sequence is 15 residues long. The germline V and J ends were trimmed by 7 bases and 7 bases, with 18 bases remaining between them. The CDR3 loop is CASPRRQRPNSPLHF. The CDR3 bases are TGCGCCAGCCCCCGGCGGCAGCGGCCGAATTCACCCCTCCACTTT.

The rearrangement joins TRBV5-1 to TRBJ1-3, with D tentatively TRBD1 (6 bases). V was pared by 4 bases and J by 2 bases, with 16 bases between. The CDR3 is 16 residues long. The germline V gene encodes CDR1 SGHRS and CDR2 YFSETQ. CDR3 sequence reads: CASSSPGVGPGNTIYF. The CDR3 DNA is TGCGCCAGCAGCAGCCCAGGGGTTGGCCCTGGAAACACCATATATTTT.

The V call is TRBV7-2, the J call TRBJ2-1, with D possibly matching TRBD1 (6 bases). Trimming pared 6 bases from V and 7 bases from J, leaving 16 bases between. The CDR3 has 14 amino acids. The germline V gene encodes CDR1 SGHTA and CDR2 FQGNSA. The CDR3, as DNA: TGTGCCAGCAGGTGGGCAGGGGAACGTAATGAGCAGTTCTTC. This encodes CASRWAGERNEQFF.

The rearrangement joins TRBV2 to TRBJ1-6, with D perhaps TRBD1 (6 bases). Germline V lookup: CDR1 SNHLY, CDR2 FYNNEI. V was clipped by 5 bases and J by 3 bases, with 11 bases between them. This CDR3 contains 15 residues. The CDR3 DNA is TGTGCCAGCAGTACAAGACAGGACTATAATTCACCCCTCCACTTT. Its protein is CASSTRQDYNSPLHF.

Only a few counts were recorded for this clone. The rearrangement links TRBV30 to TRBJ1-2; 9 bases are a match to TRBD1. CDR3 length equals 15 residues. CDR1 GTSNPN and CDR2 SVGIG come from the germline V gene (reference sequence). The junction had 10 bases not matched to a gene; V was cut back by 0 bases and J by 8 bases. This CDR3 reads CAWSVGQGRPEGYTF. CDR3 coding DNA: TGTGCCTGGAGTGTTGGACAGGGGAGGCCCGAGGGCTACACCTTC.